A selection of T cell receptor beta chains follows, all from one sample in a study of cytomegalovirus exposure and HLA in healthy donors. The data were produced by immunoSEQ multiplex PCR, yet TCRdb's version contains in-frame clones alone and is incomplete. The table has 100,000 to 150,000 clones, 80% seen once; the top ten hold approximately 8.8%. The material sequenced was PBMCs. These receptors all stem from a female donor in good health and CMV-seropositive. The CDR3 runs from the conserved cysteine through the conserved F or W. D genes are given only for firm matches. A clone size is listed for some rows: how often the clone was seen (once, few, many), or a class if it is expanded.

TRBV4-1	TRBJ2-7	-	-	CASSQDLGEQYF	TGCGCCAGCAGCCAAGATTTGGGCGAGCAGTACTTC
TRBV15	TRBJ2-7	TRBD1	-	CATSRAGTGGGEQYF	TGTGCCACCAGCAGGGCCGGGACAGGGGGCGGCGAGCAGTACTTC
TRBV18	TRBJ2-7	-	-	CASSPGREDKQYF	TGTGCCAGCTCACCAGGCAGGGAAGATAAGCAGTACTTC
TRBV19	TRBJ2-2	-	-	CASSTAGTGELFF	TGTGCCAGTAGTACAGCGGGCACGGGGGAGCTGTTTTTT
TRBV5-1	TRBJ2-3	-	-	CASSGGGRTDTQYF	TGCGCCAGCAGCGGAGGGGGCCGCACAGATACGCAGTATTTT
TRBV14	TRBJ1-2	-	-	CASSRYQGSVEGYTF	TGTGCCAGCAGCCGGTACCAGGGATCGGTGGAGGGCTACACCTTC
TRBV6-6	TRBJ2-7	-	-	CASSLLYEQYF	TGTGCCAGCAGTCTTCTCTACGAGCAGTACTTC
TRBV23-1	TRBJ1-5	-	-	CASSHPTISTRLRNQPQHF	TGCGCCAGCAGTCACCCGACTATTTCAACAAGGCTTAGGAATCAGCCCCAGCATTTT
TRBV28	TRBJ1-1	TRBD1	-	CASSGRQGAMNTEAFF	TGTGCCAGCAGTGGGCGACAGGGCGCGATGAACACTGAAGCTTTCTTT
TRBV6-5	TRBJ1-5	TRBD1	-	CASSPDRGQPQHF	TGTGCCAGCAGTCCAGACAGGGGTCAGCCCCAGCATTTT
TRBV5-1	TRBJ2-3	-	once	CASSTGLTDTQYF	TGCGCCAGCAGCACGGGACTCACAGATACGCAGTATTTT
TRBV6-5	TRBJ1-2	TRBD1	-	CASRKGTGNGYTF	TGTGCCAGCAGGAAAGGGACAGGGAACGGCTACACCTTC
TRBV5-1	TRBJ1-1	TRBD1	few	CASSLGDSKGQAFF	TGCGCCAGCAGCTTGGGGGACAGTAAAGGACAGGCTTTCTTT
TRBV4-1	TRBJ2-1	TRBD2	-	CASSQLKQRGGRNEQFF	TGCGCCAGCAGCCAGCTTAAGCAGCGGGGGGGCCGCAATGAGCAGTTCTTC
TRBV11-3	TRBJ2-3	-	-	CASSLDGRVLSTDTQYF	TGTGCCAGCAGCTTAGATGGCCGGGTTTTGAGCACAGATACGCAGTATTTT
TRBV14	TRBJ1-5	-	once	CASTTGKGNQPQHF	TGTGCCAGCACCACAGGGAAGGGCAATCAGCCCCAGCATTTT
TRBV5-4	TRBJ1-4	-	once	CASSFSTSTNEKLFF	TGTGCCAGCAGCTTTTCGACATCAACTAATGAAAAACTGTTTTTT
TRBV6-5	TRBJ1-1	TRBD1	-	CASRTRDRALSRAFF	TGTGCCAGCAGAACCCGGGACAGGGCCTTATCGCGGGCTTTCTTT
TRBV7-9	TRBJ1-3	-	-	CASSRATGAGNTIYF	TGTGCCAGCAGCCGAGCCACAGGTGCTGGAAACACCATATATTTT
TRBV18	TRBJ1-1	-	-	CASSRSPPNTEAFF	TGTGCCAGCTCACGAAGCCCTCCGAACACTGAAGCTTTCTTT
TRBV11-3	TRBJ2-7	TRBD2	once	CASSRYSGSSYEQYF	TGTGCCAGCAGCCGCTATAGCGGGAGCTCCTACGAGCAGTACTTC
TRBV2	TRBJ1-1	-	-	CASSEGGLGTEAFF	TGTGCCAGCAGTGAGGGGGGGTTAGGCACTGAAGCTTTCTTT
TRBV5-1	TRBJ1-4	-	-	CASSLTGSTNEKLFF	TGCGCCAGCAGCTTGACCGGGTCCACTAATGAAAAACTGTTTTTT
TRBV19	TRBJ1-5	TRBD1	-	CASSARQGKLDQPQHF	TGTGCCAGTAGTGCCAGACAGGGGAAGTTGGATCAGCCCCAGCATTTT
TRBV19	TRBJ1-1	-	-	CASSSKRVTEAFF	TGTGCCAGTAGTTCCAAACGGGTAACTGAAGCTTTCTTT
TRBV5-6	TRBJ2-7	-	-	CASSLGGGPYEQYF	TGTGCCAGCAGCTTGGGAGGGGGTCCCTACGAGCAGTACTTC
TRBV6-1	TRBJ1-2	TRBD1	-	CASSEATGGYGYTF	TGTGCCAGCAGTGAAGCAACAGGGGGCTATGGCTACACCTTC
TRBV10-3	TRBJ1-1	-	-	CATRDTPGTEAFF	TGTGCCACCCGGGACACACCGGGAACTGAAGCTTTCTTT
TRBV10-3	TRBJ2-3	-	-	CAINSEGGLTDTQYF	TGTGCCATCAATTCGGAGGGAGGACTCACAGATACGCAGTATTTT
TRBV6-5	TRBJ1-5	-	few	CASSWAHNQPQHF	TGTGCCAGCAGTTGGGCCCACAATCAGCCCCAGCATTTT
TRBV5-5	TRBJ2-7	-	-	CASSLEGPYEQYF	TGTGCCAGCAGCTTGGAGGGGCCCTACGAGCAGTACTTC
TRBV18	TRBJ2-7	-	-	CASSPLYEQYF	TGTGCCAGCTCACCCCTCTACGAGCAGTACTTC
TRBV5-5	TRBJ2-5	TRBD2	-	CASSLALGLAGVGQETQYF	TGTGCCAGCAGCTTGGCGTTGGGGCTAGCGGGGGTAGGGCAAGAGACCCAGTACTTC
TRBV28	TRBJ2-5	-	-	CASTGTQETQYF	TGTGCCTCAACGGGAACCCAAGAGACCCAGTACTTC
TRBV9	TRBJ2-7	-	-	CASSDHPDGSEQYF	TGTGCCAGCAGCGACCATCCAGACGGGAGCGAGCAGTACTTC
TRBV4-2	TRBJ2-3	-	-	CASSLIKTSTDTQYF	TGTGCCAGCAGCCTTATCAAGACTAGCACAGATACGCAGTATTTT
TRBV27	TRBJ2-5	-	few	CASSRGFEETQYF	TGTGCCAGCAGCCGAGGGTTCGAAGAGACCCAGTACTTC
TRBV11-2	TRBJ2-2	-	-	CASSLRDKELFF	TGTGCCAGCAGCCTCCGGGACAAGGAGCTGTTTTTT
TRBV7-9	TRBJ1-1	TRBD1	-	CASSVGQATEAFF	TGTGCCAGCAGCGTGGGACAGGCCACTGAAGCTTTCTTT
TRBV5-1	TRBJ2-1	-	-	CASSPWTEGEQFF	TGCGCCAGCAGCCCTTGGACAGAAGGTGAGCAGTTCTTC